This TCR beta chain stems from a study of blood T cell repertoires in COVID-19. For the study at large: Material from acute and convalescent COVID-19 was sourced from the United States, Italy and Spain. T cells, B-cell-depleted T cells, or PBMCs supplied cDNA or gDNA.

The protocol was immunoSEQ multiplex PCR, while the TCRdb copy is restricted to in-frame clones and leaves out a portion. Among 190,000 or so clones listed, more than 85% were seen once. CDR3 length equals 15 residues. CDR1 and CDR2 (germline): WNHNN, SYGVQD (reference sequence). Trimming removed 6 bases at V and 3 bases at J, with 14 bases between. Source material: peripheral blood. V and J are TRBV10-1 and TRBJ2-2; D may be TRBD2 (5 bases). The TCR comes from a man aged 35-49 years with active or convalescent COVID-19. The CDR3 sequence: CASRRGRIHTGELFF. As DNA, the CDR3 is TGCGCCAGCAGGAGAGGGCGAATTCACACCGGGGAGCTGTTTTTT.